A single sample is the source of the 9 T cell receptor beta chains below, sequenced in a study of T cells after posttransplantation cyclophosphamide. Libraries were prepared by immunoSEQ multiplex PCR; TCRdb keeps only in-frame clonotypes and omits some of them. Altogether some 20,000 clones are present, around 98% being singletons, with the ten largest covering about 0.12%. The naive gate required viable CD3+CD4+ or CD3+CD8+ cells with CCR7+CD45RA+CD45RO-CD95-CD27+CD28+ phenotype. Material for sequencing was naive CD4+ T cells sorted from PBMCs. The receptors were gathered from a man aged 45 to 65 in good health, CMV-negative, and a related stem cell transplant donor.

J is TRBJ1-2 and V is TRBV14; tentative D call: TRBD1 (6 bases). The CDR3 spans 16 residues. The V and J ends lost 0 bases and 8 bases respectively, with 19 bases between them. Germline values: CDR1 SGHDN, CDR2 FVKESK. In DNA, the CDR3 is TGTGCCAGCAGCCAAGACCTATGGGACAACCTGGAAGGCTACACCTTC. Residues: CASSQDLWDNLEGYTF.

The chain couples TRBV2 to TRBJ1-5, with D unresolved. Germline V gene data show CDR1 as SNHLY and CDR2 as FYNNEI. V gave up 4 bases and J gave up 0 bases, with 7 bases separating them. The CDR3 contains 14 residues. The CDR3 is CASSVESSNQPQHF. In DNA form, the CDR3 reads TGTGCCAGCAGTGTTGAGAGTAGCAATCAGCCCCAGCATTTT.

The chain carries TRBV6-1 and TRBJ1-2; possible D gene TRBD1, 5 bases. The V end was cut by 3 bases, the J end by 2 bases, with 10 bases between. This CDR3 spans 14 amino acids. Germline assignment: CDR1 MNHNS and CDR2 SASEGT. The CDR3 DNA follows: TGTGCCAGCAGTGATCAGGGCACCAACTATGGCTACACCTTC. Amino acids: CASSDQGTNYGYTF.

This chain links TRBV5-6 with TRBJ1-4; possible D gene TRBD1, 5 bases. The germline V gene encodes CDR1 SGHDT and CDR2 YYEEEE. The CDR3 covers 16 residues. Trimming pared 7 bases from V and 1 base from J, leaving 17 bases between. For the CDR3, the DNA is TGTGCCAGCTTAACGTCAGGGTGGGAAACTAATGAAAAACTGTTTTTT. Its translation: CASLTSGWETNEKLFF.

This chain joins TRBV6-5 and TRBJ2-5; TRBD2 matches 10 bases. V lost 2 bases, J lost 2 bases, and 5 bases stayed unmatched. Germline CDR1 MNHEY, CDR2 SVGAGI. CDR3 length equals 16 residues. The CDR3 region is CASSYIGLAAQETQYF. The CDR3 DNA is TGTGCCAGCAGTTACATAGGACTAGCGGCACAAGAGACCCAGTACTTC.

V and J are TRBV7-2 and TRBJ2-3; weak D call: TRBD2 (7 bases). Trimming cost V 5 bases and J 4 bases, with 19 bases left between them. This CDR3 contains 16 residues. Germline V gene data show CDR1 as SGHTA and CDR2 as FQGNSA. This chain's CDR3 is CASSSRGGGSSDTQYF. The CDR3 DNA reads TGTGCCAGCAGCAGCCGCGGGGGCGGTTCTTCAGATACGCAGTATTTT.

CDR3 region: CASSFLTGGRTDTQYF. DNA of the CDR3: TGTGCCAGCAGCTTTCTGACGGGAGGACGCACAGATACGCAGTATTTT. V is TRBV7-8 and J is TRBJ2-3; 7 bases fit TRBD2. The CDR3 has 16 residues. The germline V gene has CDR1 SGHVS and CDR2 FQNEAQ. Trimming took 3 bases from V and 1 from J; bases not matched to a gene: 7.

The CDR3 loop reads CASSSRTTAYQETQYF. The DNA for the CDR3 is TGTGCCAGCAGCTCGAGGACAACTGCTTACCAAGAGACCCAGTACTTC. This chain connects TRBV11-2 to TRBJ2-5; TRBD1 is a possible D gene (5 bases). There are 16 residues in the CDR3. Germline CDR1 reads SGHAT; CDR2 reads FQNNGV. Between the trimmed V and J ends, which lost 4 bases and 0 bases, there was a span of 15 bases.

Only one count was recorded for this clone. The genes are TRBV7-3 and TRBJ2-1, with 10 positions matching TRBD2. The germline V gene encodes CDR1 SGHTA and CDR2 FQGTGA. The CDR3 is 15 amino acids. The V segment lost 5 bases and the J segment 7 bases; nucleotides outside the gene matches: 8. Written as DNA, the CDR3 is TGTGCCAGCAGCAAAGCGGGGGGGCCTTGGAATGAGCAGTTCTTC. Translation gives CASSKAGGPWNEQFF. Drawing the rest from reference TRBV7-3 and TRBJ2-1, the complete variable domain is GAGVSQTPSNKVTEKGKYVELRCDPISGHTALYWYRQSLGQGPEFLIYFQGTGAADDSGLPNDRFFAVRPEGSVSTLKIQRTERGDSAVYLCASSKAGGPWNEQFFGPGTRLTVL.